A selection of T cell receptor beta chains follows, all from one sample in a study of CD8 T cells in Susac syndrome. A single record per CDR3 protein comes from TCRdb applying MiXCR to the immunoSEQ multiplex PCR reads. Among around 150,000 distinct CDR3 sequences listed, approximately 95% were seen once. The sequencing sample was made of CD8+ T cells from PBMCs. Every receptor here comes from a human donor with Susac syndrome. Both conserved end residues are part of each CDR3. Fields, in order: clone size, V gene, J gene, D gene, CDR3 protein, CDR3 DNA. The D gene is left open where the match is weak. For some rows the clone size is stated as once, few or many, or as a class when expanded; others skip it.

size: NA; V: TRBV7-9; J: TRBJ1-2; D: TRBD1; CDR3: CASSWTGGTYYGYTF; DNA: TGTGCCAGCAGCTGGACAGGGGGGACATACTATGGCTACACCTTC
size: NA; V: TRBV27; J: TRBJ2-1; D: NA; CDR3: CASSWDQDPPNEQFF; DNA: TGTGCCAGCAGTTGGGACCAGGACCCCCCTAATGAGCAGTTCTTC
size: NA; V: TRBV9; J: TRBJ2-7; D: NA; CDR3: CASSVGRVIDEQYF; DNA: TGTGCCAGCAGCGTAGGAAGGGTTATCGACGAGCAGTACTTC
size: NA; V: TRBV24-1; J: TRBJ2-5; D: TRBD1; CDR3: CATSDWDRVETQYF; DNA: TGTGCCACCAGTGACTGGGACAGGGTAGAGACCCAGTACTTC
size: NA; V: TRBV5-1; J: TRBJ1-1; D: NA; CDR3: CASSSPGQNTEAFF; DNA: TGCGCCAGCAGCTCTCCGGGACAGAACACTGAAGCTTTCTTT
size: NA; V: TRBV20-1; J: TRBJ2-7; D: TRBD2; CDR3: CSASAGGASYEQYF; DNA: TGCAGTGCTAGTGCCGGGGGGGCCTCCTACGAGCAGTACTTC
size: NA; V: TRBV6-5; J: TRBJ1-2; D: NA; CDR3: CASSCPYPTSPNGYTF; DNA: TGTGCCAGCAGTTGCCCCTACCCGACATCACCAAATGGCTACACCTTC
size: few; V: TRBV27; J: TRBJ2-3; D: NA; CDR3: CASSPRADTQYF; DNA: TGTGCCAGCAGTCCCCGCGCGGATACGCAGTATTTT
size: NA; V: TRBV5-1; J: TRBJ1-2; D: NA; CDR3: CASSLEGGTGYTF; DNA: TGCGCCAGCAGCTTGGAGGGTGGGACAGGCTACACCTTC
size: NA; V: TRBV3-1; J: TRBJ2-1; D: TRBD1; CDR3: CASSQEGQGLRGF; DNA: TGTGCCAGCAGCCAAGAGGGACAGGGTCTGCGAGGCTTC
size: NA; V: TRBV12-5; J: TRBJ2-5; D: TRBD1; CDR3: CASGFNPTGIFETQYF; DNA: TGTGCTAGTGGTTTTAACCCGACAGGGATTTTTGAGACCCAGTACTTC
size: NA; V: TRBV10-3; J: TRBJ2-7; D: NA; CDR3: CATSGAGAYEQYF; DNA: TGTGCCACCTCGGGGGCTGGGGCCTACGAGCAGTACTTC
size: NA; V: TRBV6-5; J: TRBJ2-3; D: NA; CDR3: CASSYGRDTQYF; DNA: TGTGCCAGCAGTTACGGCCGCGATACGCAGTATTTT
size: NA; V: TRBV9; J: TRBJ2-6; D: NA; CDR3: CASSVAVGLSGANVLTF; DNA: TGTGCCAGCAGCGTAGCGGTAGGTCTCTCTGGGGCCAACGTCCTGACTTTC
size: NA; V: TRBV20-1; J: TRBJ2-1; D: TRBD2; CDR3: CSPTSGSSYNEQFF; DNA: TGCAGTCCCACTAGCGGGAGCTCCTACAATGAGCAGTTCTTC
size: NA; V: TRBV19; J: TRBJ2-1; D: NA; CDR3: CASSFAVYNEQFF; DNA: TGTGCCAGTAGTTTTGCGGTCTACAATGAGCAGTTCTTC
size: NA; V: TRBV20-1; J: TRBJ2-1; D: NA; CDR3: CSARGGAHNEQFF; DNA: TGCAGTGCTCGAGGGGGAGCCCACAATGAGCAGTTCTTC
size: NA; V: TRBV9; J: TRBJ2-1; D: NA; CDR3: CASSVYPGAIYNEQFF; DNA: TGTGCCAGCAGCGTATATCCGGGAGCTATCTACAATGAGCAGTTCTTC
size: NA; V: TRBV6-1; J: TRBJ2-1; D: NA; CDR3: CAIADPQGKENEQFF; DNA: TGTGCCATCGCTGACCCACAAGGGAAAGAAAATGAGCAGTTCTTC
size: NA; V: TRBV2; J: TRBJ2-5; D: TRBD2; CDR3: CASGRLAGEQETQYF; DNA: TGTGCCAGCGGGAGACTAGCGGGGGAACAAGAGACCCAGTACTTC
size: NA; V: TRBV27; J: TRBJ2-7; D: NA; CDR3: CASSLVIRPYEQYF; DNA: TGTGCCAGCAGTTTAGTTATCCGGCCATACGAGCAGTACTTC
size: NA; V: TRBV5-6; J: TRBJ2-7; D: NA; CDR3: CASSLGDSPYEQYF; DNA: TGTGCCAGCAGCCTGGGGGACTCACCCTACGAGCAGTACTTC
size: NA; V: TRBV20-1; J: TRBJ2-3; D: NA; CDR3: CSAVGESTDTQYF; DNA: TGCAGCGCGGTGGGGGAGAGCACAGATACGCAGTATTTT
size: once; V: TRBV3-1; J: TRBJ1-1; D: NA; CDR3: CASSQAGGGIEAFF; DNA: TGTGCCAGCAGCCAGGCCGGGGGAGGAATAGAAGCTTTCTTT
size: once; V: TRBV9; J: TRBJ2-2; D: NA; CDR3: CASSVYSGELFF; DNA: TGTGCCAGCAGCGTTTACTCCGGGGAGCTGTTTTTT
size: NA; V: TRBV6-5; J: TRBJ1-2; D: TRBD1; CDR3: CASSLGQGQSPTF; DNA: TGTGCCAGCAGTCTCGGACAGGGACAGTCTCCCACCTTC
size: NA; V: TRBV4-1; J: TRBJ1-1; D: NA; CDR3: CASSQDRTPGTEAFF; DNA: TGCGCCAGCAGCCAAGATCGAACCCCGGGGACTGAAGCTTTCTTT
size: NA; V: TRBV5-1; J: TRBJ2-5; D: TRBD1; CDR3: CASSSHPGQVQTQYF; DNA: TGCGCCAGCAGCTCCCACCCGGGACAGGTTCAGACCCAGTACTTC
size: NA; V: TRBV29-1; J: TRBJ1-4; D: NA; CDR3: CSVLGRDPSEKLFF; DNA: TGCAGCGTTCTAGGACGGGACCCTAGTGAAAAACTGTTTTTT
size: NA; V: TRBV5-4; J: TRBJ2-1; D: TRBD2; CDR3: CASSYRGLAGGPNFDEQFF; DNA: TGTGCCAGCAGTTATCGCGGACTAGCGGGAGGGCCAAATTTCGATGAGCAGTTCTTC
size: NA; V: TRBV5-1; J: TRBJ2-7; D: TRBD2; CDR3: CASSLVPSGRGEQYF; DNA: TGCGCCAGCAGCTTGGTTCCTAGCGGGAGAGGCGAGCAGTACTTC
size: NA; V: TRBV5-6; J: TRBJ2-3; D: TRBD2; CDR3: CASSFWTSPDTQYF; DNA: TGTGCCAGCAGCTTCTGGACTAGCCCAGATACGCAGTATTTT
size: once; V: TRBV25-1; J: TRBJ1-1; D: NA; CDR3: CASSEYFGNTEAFF; DNA: TGTGCCAGCAGTGAATATTTCGGGAACACTGAAGCTTTCTTT
size: NA; V: TRBV5-4; J: TRBJ1-2; D: NA; CDR3: CASSSESSGYTF; DNA: TGTGCCAGCAGCTCAGAGTCGAGTGGCTACACCTTC
size: NA; V: TRBV7-9; J: TRBJ2-1; D: NA; CDR3: CASSGDSTYNEQFF; DNA: TGTGCCAGCAGCGGGGACTCGACCTACAATGAGCAGTTCTTC
size: NA; V: TRBV9; J: TRBJ2-7; D: NA; CDR3: CASSVAGHEQYF; DNA: TGTGCCAGCAGCGTAGCGGGACACGAGCAGTACTTC
size: NA; V: TRBV7-2; J: TRBJ2-7; D: NA; CDR3: CASSLDRPYEQYF; DNA: TGTGCCAGCAGCCTTGACCGACCCTACGAGCAGTACTTC
size: NA; V: TRBV5-6; J: TRBJ2-1; D: NA; CDR3: CASSPGGPGPASWEQFF; DNA: TGTGCCAGCAGCCCCGGTGGCCCGGGACCAGCATCATGGGAGCAGTTCTTC
size: NA; V: TRBV19; J: TRBJ2-1; D: NA; CDR3: CASSMGGNEQFF; DNA: TGTGCCAGTAGTATGGGCGGGAATGAGCAGTTCTTC
size: NA; V: TRBV7-2; J: TRBJ2-1; D: TRBD2; CDR3: CASSPGLAASEQFF; DNA: TGTGCCAGCAGCCCGGGACTAGCGGCCTCTGAGCAGTTCTTC
size: NA; V: TRBV9; J: TRBJ2-6; D: TRBD2; CDR3: CASSVELAGGPGANVLTF; DNA: TGTGCCAGCAGCGTAGAGTTAGCGGGAGGACCAGGGGCCAACGTCCTGACTTTC
size: NA; V: TRBV30; J: TRBJ2-7; D: TRBD1; CDR3: CAWAGTGNFNEQYF; DNA: TGTGCCTGGGCCGGGACAGGGAATTTTAACGAGCAGTACTTC
size: once; V: TRBV10-3; J: TRBJ2-5; D: NA; CDR3: CAISESLGQQETQYF; DNA: TGTGCCATCAGTGAGTCGCTGGGCCAGCAAGAGACCCAGTACTTC
size: once; V: TRBV7-9; J: TRBJ1-2; D: TRBD1; CDR3: CASTLGQMNFYGYTF; DNA: TGTGCCAGCACCTTGGGACAGATGAACTTCTATGGCTACACCTTC
size: NA; V: TRBV5-1; J: TRBJ2-1; D: NA; CDR3: CASSLLNNEQFF; DNA: TGCGCCAGCAGCTTGCTTAACAATGAGCAGTTCTTC
size: NA; V: TRBV5-1; J: TRBJ2-4; D: NA; CDR3: CASSPGDQHWYF; DNA: TGCGCCAGCAGCCCCGGGGACCAGCATTGGTACTTC
size: NA; V: TRBV6-1; J: TRBJ2-7; D: TRBD2; CDR3: CASKVVAGAEFSYEQYF; DNA: TGTGCCAGCAAGGTAGTAGCGGGAGCCGAATTCTCCTACGAGCAGTACTTC